This T cell receptor (beta chain) came from a study of control samples from healthy donors and cancer patients. Produced via immunoSEQ multiplex PCR; TCRdb's table is partial and in-frame only. The data contain fewer than 300,000 clones, roughly four fifths of them seen just once; the ten biggest clones take up approximately 12%. This CDR3 is built from 16 residues. CDR1 and CDR2 (germline): MRHNA, SNTAGT. V shed 3 bases and J 4 bases; nucleotides not matched to a gene: 6. The sequence derives from a woman aged 55-69 years with lung cancer. What was sequenced was PBMCs. This chain joins TRBV6-4 and TRBJ2-2; 9 positions match TRBD2. The DNA for the CDR3 is TGTGCCAGCAGTGAATCAAGCGGGGGGCCCACCGGGGAGCTGTTTTTT. This sequence encodes CASSESSGGPTGELFF.